The clone carrying this T cell receptor (beta chain) appeared a few times. The data derive from a study of T-cell reconstitution after alpha-beta-depleted transplantation in children. V shed 2 bases, J shed 4 bases, and the junction held 3 bases outside the gene matches. The length of the CDR3 is 13 residues. The V gene's germline CDR1 is SQVTM and CDR2 ANQGSEA. Unique molecular identifiers were used in preparing the TCRbeta library. TCRdb used MiXCR to reprocess the PCR reads, holding one entry per CDR3 protein. The table lists over 70,000 distinct CDR3 sequences, 6.5% to 8.5% of them singletons. This material consisted of PBMCs from the stem cell graft donor, taken from the stem cell graft. The chain is built from TRBV29-1 and TRBJ2-5, with TRBD1 identical over 8 bases. The sequence was collected from a human donor who donated a stem cell graft to a child with congenital amegakaryocytic thrombocytopenia. CDR3 bases: TGCAGCGTTGAACCTACAGGGGGAGAGACCCAGTACTTC. Protein product: CSVEPTGGETQYF.